Listed here are 29 T cell receptor beta chains from one sample, sequenced in a study of cytomegalovirus exposure and HLA in healthy donors. The PCR made use of 60 Vbeta and 13 Jbeta primers. Sequencing used immunoSEQ multiplex PCR; TCRdb keeps in-frame clones, though not all of them. The sample shows about 110,000 clones, 80% of them seen only once. Sequencing was performed on PBMCs. Receptors were obtained from a man aged 50 to 59 in good health and CMV-seronegative.

This clone is a singleton in its sample. The rearrangement uses TRBV9 and TRBJ2-6, with D uncertain. In germline, CDR1 is SGDLS, CDR2 YYNGEE. This CDR3 is 14 amino acids long. V was cut by 4 bases and J by 4 bases, with 9 bases left in between. The CDR3 DNA reads as TGTGCCAGCAGCCCCCTGGGCGGGGCCAACGTCCTGACTTTC. This encodes CASSPLGGANVLTF. The whole variable domain, remainder taken from reference TRBV9 and TRBJ2-6, is DSGVTQTPKHLITATGQRVTLRCSPRSGDLSVYWYQQSLDQGLQFLIQYYNGEERAKGNILERFSAQQFPDLHSELNLSSLELGDSALYFCASSPLGGANVLTFGAGSRLTVL.

The rearrangement uses TRBV7-9 and TRBJ2-3; TRBD1 aligns across 7 bases. CDR1 and CDR2 from the germline V gene are SEHNR and FQNEAQ (reference sequence). J was trimmed by 0 bases and V by 4 bases; bases with no gene match: 13. The CDR3 is made up of 18 amino acids. In DNA, the CDR3 is TGTGCCAGCAGCTCGACGACAGGGCTTGAACCTAGCACAGATACGCAGTATTTT. This sequence encodes CASSSTTGLEPSTDTQYF.

On this clone: The junction differs from germline at one of its ends, possibly a read error. The chain uses TRBV7-3 and TRBJ2-7; TRBD1 matches at 8 bases. This CDR3 spans 15 amino acids. Germline values: CDR1 SGHTA, CDR2 FQGTGA. The CDR3 is CSSSLGTGQGYEQYF. As DNA, the CDR3 is TGTTCCAGCAGCTTAGGAACCGGACAGGGCTACGAGCAGTACTTC.

Only one count was recorded for this clone. The chain recombines TRBV7-6 with TRBJ2-7, with D possibly being TRBD1 (6 bases). The germline V and J ends were trimmed by 5 bases and 4 bases, with 24 bases remaining between them. The germline gives CDR1 SGHVS, CDR2 FNYEAQ. The CDR3 has 17 amino acids. This CDR3 is CASSIGHSGTRGYEQYF. As DNA, the CDR3 is TGTGCCAGCAGCATAGGACATTCCGGGACAAGAGGGTACGAGCAGTACTTC.

The chain employs TRBV19 and TRBJ1-2, with 7 positions matching TRBD1. Germline-derived CDR1 and CDR2 are LNHDA and SQIVND (reference sequence). V shed 5 bases, J shed 8 bases, and the junction held 11 bases outside the gene matches. The CDR3 is 14 residues long. CDR3 sequence (DNA): TGTGCCAGTAGTGTCACAGGGGAGGTGGGCGGCTACACCTTC. It codes for CASSVTGEVGGYTF.

This sequence joins TRBV6-5 and TRBJ1-5; D unclear. There are 14 residues in the CDR3. Germline V gene sequence: CDR1 MNHEY, CDR2 SVGAGI. V was cut by 2 bases and J by 9 bases, with 14 bases left in between. The CDR3, as DNA: TGTGCCAGCAGTTACCAAGGGAGCTCGTGGCCCCAGCATTTT. Its protein is CASSYQGSSWPQHF.

The genes are TRBV27 and TRBJ2-1; 11 bases line up with TRBD2. The length of the CDR3 is 16 residues. Losses at the gene ends were 5 bases for V and 8 bases for J; bases not matched to a gene: 11. Germline lookup yields CDR1 MNHEY and CDR2 SMNVEV (reference sequence). The DNA for the CDR3 is TGTGCCAGCAGTCTGAACTTAGCGGGAGGGCCCGATGAGCAGTTCTTC. This codes for CASSLNLAGGPDEQFF.

The chain employs TRBV5-6 and TRBJ2-5, with TRBD2 as a possible D gene (6 bases). CDR3 length: 12 residues. Germline assignment: CDR1 SGHDT and CDR2 YYEEEE. With 6 bases removed from V and 5 bases from J, the gap between germline ends came to 11 bases. The CDR3 DNA reads TGTGCCAGCACCCAGGGAGGCGAGACCCAGTACTTC. It yields the protein CASTQGGETQYF.

The V gene is TRBV28, the J gene TRBJ2-6, with 10 bases aligning to TRBD1. Germline V gene data show CDR1 as MDHEN and CDR2 as SYDVKM. V was pared by 7 bases and J by 4 bases, with 13 bases of the junction left unmatched. The CDR3 consists of 18 residues. CDR3 sequence: CASTQATGGAGGANVLTF. The CDR3, as DNA: TGTGCCAGCACTCAAGCGACAGGGGGCGCGGGGGGGGCCAACGTCCTGACTTTC. Filled out from reference TRBV28 and TRBJ2-6, the complete variable domain reads DVKVTQSSRYLVKRTGEKVFLECVQDMDHENMFWYRQDPGLGLRLIYFSYDVKMKEKGDIPEGYSVSREKKERFSLILESASTNQTSMYLCASTQATGGAGGANVLTFGAGSRLTVL.

Only one count was recorded for this clone. The CDR3 region is CASSSISAIQETQYF. The CDR3 coding sequence is TGTGCCAGCAGTTCCATTTCAGCGATACAAGAGACCCAGTACTTC. The chain has TRBV27 and TRBJ2-5; D call uncertain. V was cut by 4 bases and J by 2 bases, with 14 bases left in between. Germline V gives CDR1 MNHEY, CDR2 SMNVEV (reference sequence). The CDR3 loop spans 15 amino acids.

J is TRBJ2-7 and V is TRBV6-1, with D possibly TRBD1 on 6 matching bases. The V end lost 1 base, the J end lost 0 bases, and 7 bases lay between the germline ends. This CDR3 is built from 14 residues. Looked up from germline, CDR1 is MNHNS and CDR2 is SASEGT. This chain's CDR3 is CASSEDRASYEQYF. CDR3 DNA: TGTGCCAGCAGTGAAGACAGGGCCTCCTACGAGCAGTACTTC.

The chain uses TRBV9 and TRBJ2-3; D is unresolved. V lost 4 bases and J lost 1, with 16 bases in between. The CDR3 is 16 residues long. CDR1 is SGDLS, CDR2 YYNGEE, per germline. In DNA form, the CDR3 reads TGTGCCAGCAGCCCGGAAAGAGGCATTCGCACAGATACGCAGTATTTT. Translating gives CASSPERGIRTDTQYF.

This rearrangement joins TRBV7-2 to TRBJ1-5; possible D gene TRBD1, 5 bases. Trimming removed 4 bases at V and 0 bases at J, with 10 bases between. Germline-derived CDR1 and CDR2 are SGHTA and FQGNSA. CDR3 length: 15 residues. The CDR3 nucleotides read TGTGCCAGCAGCTCGCAGGGCGGTAGCAATCAGCCCCAGCATTTT. As protein: CASSSQGGSNQPQHF.

The rearrangement uses TRBV28 and TRBJ1-3; 8 positions match TRBD1. CDR3 size: 17 residues. Trimming at V came to 4 bases and at J to 0 bases, leaving 8 bases not matched to a gene. Germline V gene sequence: CDR1 MDHEN, CDR2 SYDVKM. As DNA, the CDR3 is TGTGCCAGCAGTTCCTACGGACAGGGCTTCTCTGGAAACACCATATATTTT. Translating gives CASSSYGQGFSGNTIYF.

The J gene is TRBJ2-1, the V gene TRBV7-8, with TRBD2 identical over 8 bases. The CDR3 extends over 18 amino acids. V was clipped by 1 base and J by 10 bases; unmatched bases: 18. The germline V gene has CDR1 SGHVS and CDR2 FQNEAQ. CDR3 sequence: CASSLELTGLGARGEQFF. The DNA of the CDR3 is TGTGCCAGCAGCTTAGAGTTAACGGGACTAGGAGCACGGGGGGAGCAGTTCTTC.

This clone was observed a single time. The chain recombines TRBV5-1 with TRBJ2-1; 8 bases line up with TRBD1. With 1 base clipped from V and 4 bases from J, the junction kept 7 bases outside the gene matches. The CDR3 covers 16 residues. In germline, CDR1 is SGHRS, CDR2 YFSETQ. The CDR3 loop reads CASSLYPGQEYNEQFF. The CDR3 nucleotides read TGCGCCAGCAGCTTGTACCCGGGACAGGAGTACAATGAGCAGTTCTTC.

The V call is TRBV30, the J call TRBJ1-2, with 9 nucleotides matching TRBD1. With 7 bases clipped from V and 8 bases from J, the junction kept 11 bases outside the gene matches. The CDR3 is made up of 13 amino acids. Germline CDR1 GTSNPN, CDR2 SVGIG (reference sequence). The DNA of the CDR3 is TGTGCCTCTACCCGGGACAGGGTCTGGGGCTACACCTTC. Its translation is CASTRDRVWGYTF.

The rearrangement links TRBV6-1 to TRBJ2-7; D remains ambiguous. Germline CDR1 reads MNHNS; CDR2 reads SASEGT. Trimming stripped 2 bases from V and 6 bases from J, with 5 bases between. This CDR3 region has 11 residues. As DNA, the CDR3 is TGTGCCAGCAGTGAATTATCCGAGCAGTACTTC. Translated, it gives CASSELSEQYF.

This chain connects TRBV6-1 to TRBJ1-1; TRBD1 might be the D (5 bases). CDR3 size: 13 residues. The V gene's germline CDR1 is MNHNS and CDR2 SASEGT. V was trimmed by 5 bases and J by 2 bases, leaving 9 bases between them. The CDR3 nucleotides are TGTGCCAGCAGTTGGCAGGGAAACACTGAAGCTTTCTTT. It specifies CASSWQGNTEAFF.

This rearrangement joins TRBV10-3 to TRBJ2-7; 8 nucleotides line up with TRBD1. The germline V gene encodes CDR1 ENHRY and CDR2 SYGVKD. The V gene end was trimmed by 3 bases and the J gene end by 3 bases; junction bases not matched to a gene: 4. This CDR3 spans 14 amino acids. CDR3 sequence (DNA): TGTGCCATCAGTGACTGGACAGGGAGCTACGAGCAGTACTTC. Translated: CAISDWTGSYEQYF.

This clone showed up just once. This chain connects TRBV9 to TRBJ2-6; 7 bases line up with TRBD2. After removal of 0 bases from V and 2 bases from J, the junction contained 11 bases not matched to a gene. The CDR3 is 19 amino acids. Germline V gives CDR1 SGDLS, CDR2 YYNGEE. DNA of the CDR3: TGTGCCAGCAGCGTAGGACTTGGGGGGAGGGGCACTGGGGCCAACGTCCTGACTTTC. This sequence encodes CASSVGLGGRGTGANVLTF.

The V gene is TRBV21-1, the J gene TRBJ2-7; the D call of TRBD2 is as the table states it, not checked on the DNA. TRBV21-1 is designated a pseudogene. The CDR3 has 21 residues. CDR3 nucleotides: TGTGCCAGCAGCAAAACCGTACGGGAGGGAGCGCCGGGACCCCCAAGCTACGAGCAGTACTTC. Protein sequence: CASSKTVREGAPGPPSYEQYF.

This clone was counted only a few times. The chain carries TRBV7-9 and TRBJ2-1; 11 nucleotides align to TRBD2. Germline trimming cut 5 bases from V and 9 bases from J; bases unmatched to any gene: 9. The CDR3 is made up of 15 amino acids. Germline V CDR1 and CDR2: SEHNR, FQNEAQ (reference sequence). DNA for the CDR3: TGTGCCAGCAGCCGGACTAGCGGGCGGGAAGCTGAGCAGTTCTTC. The encoded protein is CASSRTSGREAEQFF.

This clone has only a few counts. The sample holds other DNA sequences that translate to the same CDR3. This chain joins TRBV5-1 and TRBJ2-7; weak D call: TRBD1 (5 bases). The CDR3 has 14 residues. Trimming removed 0 bases at V and 3 bases at J, with 10 bases between. Germline lookup yields CDR1 SGHRS and CDR2 YFSETQ. For the CDR3, the DNA is TGCGCCAGCAGCTTGGGTCAGGGTTTCTACGAGCAGTACTTC. Its translation: CASSLGQGFYEQYF.

The genes are TRBV6-5 and TRBJ1-2; 9 bases match TRBD1. Germline lookup yields CDR1 MNHEY and CDR2 SVGAGI. CDR3 length: 15 residues. J gave up 6 bases and V 5 bases, and 10 bases lay outside the gene matches. The DNA for the CDR3 is TGTGCCAGCAGTCTTGCCCGGGACAGGGCACATGGCTACACCTTC. It translates to CASSLARDRAHGYTF.

This rearrangement joins TRBV14 to TRBJ1-1; possible D gene TRBD1, 6 bases. V lost 3 bases, J lost 0 bases, and 11 bases lay in between. CDR3 length: 15 amino acids. Looked up from germline, CDR1 is SGHDN and CDR2 is FVKESK. The CDR3 region has the DNA TGTGCCAGCAGCCAGGTACAGGGCATGAACACTGAAGCTTTCTTT. Translating gives CASSQVQGMNTEAFF.

The chain couples TRBV9 to TRBJ2-5; D gene unclear. The CDR3 is 13 residues long. Trimming removed 0 bases at V and 5 bases at J, with 8 bases between. The germline V gene has CDR1 SGDLS and CDR2 YYNGEE. In DNA form, the CDR3 reads TGTGCCAGCAGCGTAGGTACGCGGGAGACCCAGTACTTC. Its translation is CASSVGTRETQYF.

This clone is a singleton in its sample. The chain couples TRBV4-2 to TRBJ2-1; TRBD2 matches at 8 bases. The CDR3 contains 17 residues. Germline V gives CDR1 LGHNA, CDR2 YNFKEQ. The V segment lost 0 bases and the J segment 5 bases; nucleotides outside the gene matches: 9. In DNA form, the CDR3 reads TGTGCCAGCAGCCAAGAGAGGAGAGCGGGGGCTCACAATGAGCAGTTCTTC. This translates into CASSQERRAGAHNEQFF.

This sequence joins TRBV27 and TRBJ1-3, with 7 bases aligning to TRBD1. Germline V lookup: CDR1 MNHEY, CDR2 SMNVEV (reference sequence). The CDR3 is made up of 16 amino acids. With V trimmed by 5 bases and J by 0 bases, 7 bases remained unmatched. The CDR3: CASSPGQSRSGNTIYF. The DNA for the CDR3 is TGTGCCAGCAGTCCGGGACAGAGTCGCTCTGGAAACACCATATATTTT.